This T cell receptor beta chain is from a study of blood T cell repertoires in COVID-19. Measured with immunoSEQ multiplex PCR; TCRdb has only the in-frame clones, and not every one. Of about 300,000 clones listed, around 90% are singletons. The CDR3 has 17 amino acids. The J segment lost 5 bases and the V segment lost 5 bases, leaving 13 bases of the junction unmatched. The germline V gene encodes CDR1 SEHNR and CDR2 FQNEAQ (reference sequence). The receptor comes from a woman aged 25 to 45 who had recovered from COVID-19. Sequencing was done on a sample of PBMCs or T cells enriched from blood (not recorded which). V is TRBV7-9 and J is TRBJ1-5; 9 bases align to TRBD1. This chain's CDR3 is CASSAGTGPKIHQPQHF. CDR3 nucleotide sequence: TGTGCCAGCAGCGCCGGGACAGGGCCCAAAATCCATCAGCCCCAGCATTTT. Full variable domain (rest looked up from reference TRBV7-9 and TRBJ1-5): DTGVSQNPRHKITKRGQNVTFRCDPISEHNRLYWYRQTLGQGPEFLTYFQNEAQLEKSRLLSDRFSAERPKGSFSTLEIQRTEQGDSAMYLCASSAGTGPKIHQPQHFGDGTRLSIL.